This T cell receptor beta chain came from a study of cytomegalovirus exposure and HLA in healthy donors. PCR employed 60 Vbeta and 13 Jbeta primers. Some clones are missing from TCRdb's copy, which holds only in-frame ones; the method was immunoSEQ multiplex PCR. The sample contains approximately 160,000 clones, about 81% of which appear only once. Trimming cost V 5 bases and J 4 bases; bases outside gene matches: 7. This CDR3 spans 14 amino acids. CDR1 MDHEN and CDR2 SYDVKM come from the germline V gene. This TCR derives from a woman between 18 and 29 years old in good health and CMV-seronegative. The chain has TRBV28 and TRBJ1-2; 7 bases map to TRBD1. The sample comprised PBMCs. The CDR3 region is CASSEDRVTYGYTF. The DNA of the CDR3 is TGTGCCAGCAGTGAAGACAGGGTTACCTATGGCTACACCTTC.